The 27 T cell receptor beta chains in this list originate from one sample, sequenced in a study of molecular identifiers for immune sequencing clone quantification. TCRdb redid the calling of the PCR reads with MiXCR, one entry per CDR3 protein. The sample yields around 65,000 distinct CDR3 sequences, roughly 18% seen once. Sequenced input: naive CD8+ T cells from blood, with Jurkat cell RNA spiked in. Documented subset: FACS-sorted CD8+CD4-CCR7+CD45RA+ naive T cells. Receptors were obtained from a human donor in good health. Some libraries in this study had Jurkat cell RNA spiked in.

This clonotype turned up a few times. Possible read error: a much larger clone is one base away. The chain has TRBV28 and TRBJ2-5, with 8 bases matching TRBD2. The CDR3 covers 15 residues. Germline V gives CDR1 MDHEN, CDR2 SYDVKM. Trimming cost V 3 bases and J 4 bases; bases outside gene matches: 7. For the CDR3, the DNA is TGTGCCAGCAGTTTGTCTAGCGGGTTACGAGAGACCCAGTACTTC. Translated, it gives CASSLSSGLRETQYF.

There are many counts of this clonotype. The chain links TRBV6-6 to TRBJ2-3; D not certain. CDR3 length equals 12 residues. CDR1 and CDR2 from the germline V gene are MNHNY and SVGAGI (reference sequence). The V end was cut by 5 bases, the J end by 4 bases, with 7 bases between. CDR3 nucleotides: TGTGCCAGCAGTACAGTCCCAGATACGCAGTATTTT. The encoded protein is CASSTVPDTQYF.

This clonotype was counted at least ten times. The chain recombines TRBV19 with TRBJ2-1; D is perhaps TRBD2 (5 bases). Trimming removed 7 bases from V and 3 bases from J, with 16 bases in between. The CDR3 covers 15 residues. The germline V gene encodes CDR1 LNHDA and CDR2 SQIVND (reference sequence). The CDR3 here is CASKGFGGIYNEQFF. The CDR3 bases are TGTGCCAGTAAAGGATTCGGAGGTATCTACAATGAGCAGTTCTTC.

As concerns this clonotype: This may be a read error, as it is one base from a much larger clone. The gene calls are TRBV12-3 or TRBV12-4 and TRBJ1-5; D unclear. Trimming took off 3 bases at V and 6 bases at J, with 9 bases between the two ends. CDR3 size: 13 residues. CDR3 sequence reads: CASSFPGFQPQHF. DNA of the CDR3: TGTGCCAGCAGTTTTCCAGGTTTTCAGCCCCAGCATTTT.

Many counts were recorded for this clonotype. The J gene is TRBJ1-4, the V gene TRBV12-3 or TRBV12-4, with D uncertain. This CDR3 is 16 amino acids long. Deletions cut 3 bases from V and 8 bases from J, with 19 bases between. As DNA, the CDR3 is TGTGCCAGCAGTTTCAGTCCCCCGGCGCAGGTGGAAAAACTGTTTTTT. Protein: CASSFSPPAQVEKLFF.

A note on this clonotype: One junction end does not reproduce the germline sequence, and a read error may be involved. The V and J genes are TRBV15 and TRBJ2-7; D is possibly TRBD1 (6 bases). The CDR3 loop spans 13 amino acids. Germline CDR1 reads LNHNV; CDR2 reads YYDKDF (reference sequence). CDR3 sequence (DNA): TGTACCACCAGCATAGGCAGGGGAAACGAGCAGTACTTC. Protein product: CTTSIGRGNEQYF. The entire variable domain, with the rest obtained from reference TRBV15 and TRBJ2-7, is as follows: DAMVIQNPRYQVTQFGKPVTLSCSQTLNHNVMYWYQQKSSQAPKLLFHYYDKDFNNEADTPDNFQSRRPNTSFCFLDIRSPGLGDTAMYLCTTSIGRGNEQYFGPGTRLTVT.

This clonotype was observed many times. The rearrangement links TRBV20-1 to TRBJ2-7, with TRBD2 as a possible D gene (6 bases). The CDR3 is 12 residues long. The V and J ends lost 5 bases and 0 bases respectively, with 8 bases between them. Germline CDR1 DFQATT, CDR2 SNEGSKA (reference sequence). CDR3 loop: CSAAGLSYEQYF. As DNA, the CDR3 is TGCAGTGCTGCGGGACTCTCCTACGAGCAGTACTTC.

This clonotype was recorded many times. This rearrangement joins TRBV11-2 to TRBJ2-3; the D call may be TRBD1 or TRBD2 (5 bases each). The V end was cut by 3 bases, the J end by 5 bases, with 12 bases between. The CDR3 length is 14 residues. The germline CDR1 and CDR2 sequences are SGHAT and FQNNGV. In nucleotides, the CDR3 is TGTGCCAGCAGCTTGGTCAGGGACGGAGATACGCAGTATTTT. Translating it yields CASSLVRDGDTQYF.

This clonotype came up a few times. The chain is built from TRBV20-1 and TRBJ2-1; tentative D call: TRBD2 (6 bases). The CDR3 spans 17 residues. The V end was cut by 3 bases, the J end by 2 bases, with 20 bases between. In germline, CDR1 is DFQATT, CDR2 SNEGSKA (reference sequence). CDR3 nucleotide sequence: TGCAGTGCTAGCCCCGGGGGTACTTGGGGCGCCTACAATGAGCAGTTCTTC. This gives the protein CSASPGGTWGAYNEQFF.

The V and J genes are TRBV12-3 or TRBV12-4 and TRBJ2-5; D gene ambiguous. This CDR3 has 13 residues. Trimming took off 3 bases at V and 3 bases at J, with 8 bases between the two ends. The CDR3 coding sequence is TGTGCCAGCAGTTTGGGCATAGAAGAGACCCAGTACTTC. Translating gives CASSLGIEETQYF.

This clonotype was seen repeatedly, ten times or more. The V gene is TRBV4-1, the J gene TRBJ2-7, with a weak D call TRBD1 (6 bases). The CDR3 consists of 14 residues. CDR1 MGHRA and CDR2 YSYEKL come from the germline V gene. The V and J ends lost 4 bases and 2 bases respectively, with 12 bases between them. This CDR3 is CASSLRDNTYEQYF. CDR3 coding DNA: TGCGCCAGCAGCCTACGGGACAACACCTACGAGCAGTACTTC.

This clonotype was seen many times. The chain recombines TRBV11-2 with TRBJ2-1; TRBD2 aligns across 8 bases. Germline V lookup: CDR1 SGHAT, CDR2 FQNNGV. V shed 5 bases and J 0 bases; nucleotides not matched to a gene: 9. This CDR3 is built from 17 residues. The CDR3 region is CASSLRGAGGSYNEQFF. The CDR3 nucleotides are TGTGCCAGCAGCCTAAGGGGTGCGGGAGGCTCCTACAATGAGCAGTTCTTC.

This sequence joins TRBV27 and TRBJ2-1; 11 nucleotides match TRBD2. CDR3 length: 15 amino acids. The V gene's germline CDR1 is MNHEY and CDR2 SMNVEV (reference sequence). J gave up 8 bases and V 4 bases, and 7 bases lay outside the gene matches. The DNA of the CDR3 is TGTGCCAGCAGTTCTTGGACTAGCGGGCGGGATGAGCAGTTCTTC. This sequence encodes CASSSWTSGRDEQFF.

For this clonotype: The CDR3 end shows no conserved phenylalanine or tryptophan, and so a read error is likely. J is TRBJ2-1 and V is TRBV18; the D gene is possibly TRBD1 (6 bases). This CDR3 spans 16 amino acids. The germline V gene encodes CDR1 KGHSH and CDR2 LQKENI. The CDR3 DNA reads TGTGCCAGCACACCCTCTCAGGGGCCAGGGCGCAATGAGCAGTTCTCC. It is translated as CASTPSQGPGRNEQFS.

This clonotype was observed a handful of times. The genes are TRBV11-2 and TRBJ1-2; weak D call: TRBD1 (5 bases). Germline CDR1 SGHAT, CDR2 FQNNGV. Trimming took off 2 bases at V and 5 bases at J, with 9 bases between the two ends. The CDR3 covers 13 residues. For the CDR3, the DNA is TGTGCCAGCAGCTTAAGTGGGGCGTATGGCTACACCTTC. Translating gives CASSLSGAYGYTF.

This clonotype was detected a few times. V is TRBV12-3 or TRBV12-4 and J is TRBJ1-2; D ambiguous. V lost 7 bases and J lost 2, with 11 bases in between. The CDR3 has 13 residues. Here the CDR3 reads CASTYPGNYGYTF. The CDR3 DNA reads as TGTGCCAGCACTTATCCGGGGAACTATGGCTACACCTTC.

In regard to this clonotype: A read error may explain this, as a much larger clone is one base away. V usage is TRBV30 and J usage is TRBJ2-7, with unresolved D. Trimming left V 4 bases short and J 5 bases short, with 9 bases between. The CDR3 is 11 residues long. CDR1 GTSNPN and CDR2 SVGIG come from the germline V gene (reference sequence). This chain's CDR3 is CAWTTLNEQYF. The DNA of the CDR3 is TGTGCCTGGACCACCTTGAACGAGCAGTACTTC. Filled out from reference TRBV30 and TRBJ2-7, the complete variable domain reads SQTIHQWPATLVQPVGSPLSLECTVEGTSNPNLYWYRQAAGRGLQLLFYSVGIGQISSEVPQNLSASRPQDRQFILSSKKLLLSDSGFYLCAWTTLNEQYFGPGTRLTVT.

This clonotype was picked up many times. V is TRBV6-4 and J is TRBJ1-1, with D unresolved. The V and J ends lost 4 bases and 5 bases respectively, with 5 bases between them. The CDR3 contains 11 residues. Germline V gives CDR1 MRHNA, CDR2 SNTAGT. Here the CDR3 reads CASSGRTEAFF. In DNA, the CDR3 is TGTGCCAGCAGTGGGAGGACTGAAGCTTTCTTT.

As regards this clonotype: At one of its ends the junction is not consistent with the germline gene, which may arise from a read error. The V call is TRBV7-9, the J call TRBJ1-3; D gene ambiguous. Per germline, CDR1 SEHNR and CDR2 FQNEAQ (reference sequence). CDR3 length: 13 residues. The CDR3 reads CASSECSGNTIYF. As DNA, the CDR3 is TGTGCCAGCAGTGAGTGCTCTGGAAACACCATATATTTC.

This clonotype was seen at least ten times. The genes are TRBV20-1 and TRBJ2-1; 7 bases are a match to TRBD2. J was trimmed by 4 bases and V by 3 bases; bases with no gene match: 6. CDR1 is DFQATT and CDR2 is SNEGSKA in the germline V gene (reference sequence). The length of the CDR3 is 14 residues. CDR3 nucleotides: TGCAGTGCTAGGAGCAGCGGGGCTTACAATGAGCAGTTCTTC. Protein: CSARSSGAYNEQFF.

Regarding this clonotype: A much larger clone differs by one base, so this may be a read error. The final CDR3 position lacks the conserved phenylalanine or tryptophan, pointing to a likely read error. The chain employs TRBV11-3 and TRBJ2-1; TRBD2 aligns across 9 bases. The CDR3 runs to 17 residues. Trimming cost V 5 bases and J 5 bases; bases outside gene matches: 13. Germline V CDR1 and CDR2: SGHNT, YENEEA. CDR3 protein: CASSPRVRTSENNEQFL. The DNA for the CDR3 is TGTGCCAGCAGCCCAAGAGTCAGGACTAGCGAGAACAATGAGCAGTTCCTC.

This clonotype appeared a few times. The CDR3 coding sequence is TGTGCCTGGGGACAGGGGGTAGCGGTCCACGCCTACGAGCAGTACTTC. Translating gives CAWGQGVAVHAYEQYF. This chain uses TRBV30 with TRBJ2-7, with 10 bases identical to TRBD1. This CDR3 has 16 residues. V was clipped by 5 bases and J by 2 bases; unmatched bases: 12. CDR1 is GTSNPN, CDR2 SVGIG, per germline (reference sequence).

The chain carries TRBV5-1 and TRBJ2-7; a weak D match, TRBD1 (6 bases). Germline V gene lookup returns CDR1 SGHRS and CDR2 YFSETQ. This CDR3 has 16 amino acids. The germline V and J ends were trimmed by 3 bases and 4 bases, with 20 bases remaining between them. The CDR3 loop reads CASSSGQGKFTYEQYF. CDR3 DNA sequence: TGCGCCAGCAGCTCGGGCCAGGGGAAGTTTACGTACGAGCAGTACTTC.

Turning to this clonotype: A much bigger clone sits one base away, suggesting this may be a read error. The genes are TRBV20-1 and TRBJ2-7, with D uncertain. This CDR3 is built from 15 residues. Germline CDR1 is DFQATT and CDR2 is SNEGSKA (reference sequence). Deletions cut 0 bases from V and 0 bases from J, with 12 bases between. The CDR3 loop is CSARDSQKSSYEQYF. CDR3 bases: TGCAGTGCTAGAGATAGCCAGAAGAGCTCCTACGAGCAGTACTTC.

A remark on this clonotype: This clone may be a read error of a much larger clone one base away. Since the CDR3 does not end with the conserved phenylalanine or tryptophan, this likely comes from a read error. The V call is TRBV12-3 or TRBV12-4, the J call TRBJ2-5; 7 nucleotides match TRBD1. The J segment lost 0 bases and the V segment lost 5 bases, leaving 6 bases of the junction unmatched. This CDR3 has 15 residues. CDR3 amino acids: CASSPMTGNQETQYC. In DNA form, the CDR3 reads TGTGCCAGCAGTCCCATGACAGGGAACCAAGAGACCCAGTACTGC.

This clonotype has a count of ten or more. The chain joins TRBV18 to TRBJ1-5; TRBD1 matches at 9 bases. Trimming removed 0 bases from V and 2 bases from J; junction bases left unmatched: 11. CDR3 length: 19 residues. Germline-derived CDR1 and CDR2 are KGHSH and LQKENI. The CDR3 DNA reads TGTGCCAGCTCACCACCCGGGACAGGGAGAAGTAGGGGCAATCAGCCCCAGCATTTT. Translation: CASSPPGTGRSRGNQPQHF.

This clonotype was counted many times. This chain links TRBV4-3 with TRBJ2-5, with D maybe TRBD2 (6 bases). The germline V gene has CDR1 LGHNA and CDR2 YSLEER. The CDR3 sequence is 17 residues long. With 3 bases removed from V and 2 bases from J, the gap between germline ends came to 19 bases. CDR3: CASSHNLAGGEQETQYF. Here the CDR3 DNA reads TGCGCCAGCAGCCATAACTTGGCAGGCGGGGAACAAGAGACCCAGTACTTC.